This TCR beta chain came from a study of pediatric ulcerative colitis. Study-wide context: Most patients had pancolitis, and two had left-sided colitis.

The sample holds one count of this clone. Each sample received Survey-level depth of up to 500,000 reads. Profiling relied on immunoSEQ multiplex PCR, and the TCRdb table lists in-frame clones only, not all of them. The sample yields approximately 32,000 clones, roughly four fifths seen once. Sequencing was done on a sample of blood. The TCR sequence derives from a boy between 10 and 17 years old with severe ulcerative colitis.

The CDR3 nucleotides are TGTGCCAGCAGCCACAACATGGGGGGGCTCGACGAGCAGTACTTC. It encodes CASSHNMGGLDEQYF. The rearrangement uses TRBV5-4 and TRBJ2-7, with D perhaps matching TRBD2 (7 bases). The CDR3 runs to 15 residues. The germline V gene encodes CDR1 SGHNT and CDR2 YYREEE (reference sequence). V was clipped by 4 bases and J by 5 bases, with 19 bases between them.